Listed below are T cell receptor beta chains from one sample, sequenced in a study of OX40 agonist ivuxolimab in advanced cancers. Assay: immunoSEQ multiplex PCR; the TCRdb copy retains only in-frame clones and omits some. The sample holds about 26,000 clones, around 85% seen once. Sequences were derived from CD4+ or CD8+ T cells sorted from blood, sampled in a trial of the OX40 agonist ivuxolimab. The receptor source for this set is an adult with an advanced solid tumor such as melanoma, head and neck, liver or kidney cancer. The CDR3 runs from the conserved cysteine through the conserved F or W. Fields, in order: J gene, D gene, V gene, clone size, CDR3 DNA, CDR3 protein. The D gene is left open where the match is weak. Rows may omit the clone size; those that give it use once, few, many or a size class.

j_gene: TRBJ1-2
d_gene: NA
v_gene: TRBV6-5
abundance: NA
CDR3nt: TGTGCCAGCAGTTCCTTACTAGAGAGGAGGGTTTATGGCTACACCTTC
CDR3aa: CASSSLLERRVYGYTF

j_gene: TRBJ2-3
d_gene: NA
v_gene: TRBV27
abundance: once
CDR3nt: TGTGCCAGCAGTTCTGCAGATACGCAGTATTTT
CDR3aa: CASSSADTQYF

j_gene: TRBJ1-2
d_gene: TRBD1
v_gene: TRBV4-2
abundance: once
CDR3nt: TGTGCCAGCAGCTGGAATCAGGGGGACTATGGCTACACCTTC
CDR3aa: CASSWNQGDYGYTF

j_gene: TRBJ1-5
d_gene: TRBD1
v_gene: TRBV5-7
abundance: NA
CDR3nt: TGTGCCAGCAGCTTGGAAGGGGACAGGGATTATCAGCCCCAGCATTTT
CDR3aa: CASSLEGDRDYQPQHF

j_gene: TRBJ2-7
d_gene: TRBD1
v_gene: TRBV2
abundance: once
CDR3nt: TGTGCCAGCAGGGGGACAGGGACCTACGAGCAGTACTTC
CDR3aa: CASRGTGTYEQYF

j_gene: TRBJ1-4
d_gene: NA
v_gene: TRBV7-9
abundance: NA
CDR3nt: TGTGCCAGCAGCCCTACGACCGGGAATAAGGGAGGTGAAAAACTGTTTTTT
CDR3aa: CASSPTTGNKGGEKLFF

j_gene: TRBJ2-2
d_gene: TRBD2
v_gene: TRBV7-6
abundance: NA
CDR3nt: TGTGCCAGCAGCTTAGAGTTCGGGGGGGCGGCCGGGGAGCTGTTTTTT
CDR3aa: CASSLEFGGAAGELFF

j_gene: TRBJ1-6
d_gene: NA
v_gene: TRBV9
abundance: NA
CDR3nt: TGTGCCAGCAGCGCCCCGAGGGACCTCCCGGGAGATTCACCCCTCCACTTT
CDR3aa: CASSAPRDLPGDSPLHF

j_gene: TRBJ2-1
d_gene: TRBD2
v_gene: TRBV7-9
abundance: NA
CDR3nt: TGTGCCAGCAGCTTAGGTCCAAGCGGGAGTTGGGATGAGCAGTTCTTC
CDR3aa: CASSLGPSGSWDEQFF

j_gene: TRBJ2-1
d_gene: NA
v_gene: TRBV6-6
abundance: NA
CDR3nt: TGTGCCAGCAGAACGACTGCATACAATGAGCAGTTCTTC
CDR3aa: CASRTTAYNEQFF

j_gene: TRBJ2-7
d_gene: TRBD1
v_gene: TRBV7-9
abundance: few
CDR3nt: TGTGCCAGCAGCCCCCTGCTGGGACAGTGGGCCTACGAGCAGTACTTC
CDR3aa: CASSPLLGQWAYEQYF

j_gene: TRBJ2-7
d_gene: NA
v_gene: TRBV7-6
abundance: NA
CDR3nt: TGTGCCAGCAGCTGGACGACTAACGAGCAGTACTTC
CDR3aa: CASSWTTNEQYF

j_gene: TRBJ1-3
d_gene: NA
v_gene: TRBV5-5
abundance: NA
CDR3nt: TGTGCCAGCAGCCCCACCCCGGGACTTGGAAACACCATATATTTT
CDR3aa: CASSPTPGLGNTIYF

j_gene: TRBJ2-1
d_gene: NA
v_gene: TRBV5-1
abundance: NA
CDR3nt: TGCGCCAGCAAGGGCGGAGCCGGCTACAATGAGCAGTTCTTC
CDR3aa: CASKGGAGYNEQFF

j_gene: TRBJ2-7
d_gene: NA
v_gene: TRBV7-9
abundance: NA
CDR3nt: TGTGCCAGCAGCCAGACGATGGTGGGTTCCTACGAGCAGTACTTC
CDR3aa: CASSQTMVGSYEQYF

j_gene: TRBJ2-1
d_gene: NA
v_gene: TRBV6-6
abundance: NA
CDR3nt: TGTGCCACCGTCGACACGAGCTCCTACAATGAGCAGTTCTTC
CDR3aa: CATVDTSSYNEQFF

j_gene: TRBJ2-1
d_gene: NA
v_gene: TRBV19
abundance: NA
CDR3nt: TGTGCCAGTAGTAATAGCGGTAGCTCCTACAATGAGCAGTTCTTC
CDR3aa: CASSNSGSSYNEQFF

j_gene: TRBJ2-7
d_gene: NA
v_gene: TRBV28
abundance: few
CDR3nt: TGTGCCAGCAGCCCCAGGGGCAACTCCTACGAGCAGTACTTC
CDR3aa: CASSPRGNSYEQYF

j_gene: TRBJ2-3
d_gene: TRBD2
v_gene: TRBV7-9
abundance: NA
CDR3nt: TGTGCCAGCAGCCCGACGACTAGCCTAAGGTGGGGAGATACGCAGTATTTT
CDR3aa: CASSPTTSLRWGDTQYF

j_gene: TRBJ2-7
d_gene: NA
v_gene: TRBV27
abundance: NA
CDR3nt: TGTGCCAGCAGAACAGGGTTCGGCGAGCAGTACTTC
CDR3aa: CASRTGFGEQYF

j_gene: TRBJ2-7
d_gene: TRBD1
v_gene: TRBV11-2
abundance: NA
CDR3nt: TGTGCCAGCAGGGAAGGACAGGTGACCTACGAGCAGTACTTC
CDR3aa: CASREGQVTYEQYF

j_gene: TRBJ2-2
d_gene: NA
v_gene: TRBV11-2
abundance: NA
CDR3nt: TGTGCCAGCAGCTTAGTAGAGTACAGGGTCGAGACCGGGGAGCTGTTTTTT
CDR3aa: CASSLVEYRVETGELFF

j_gene: TRBJ2-7
d_gene: TRBD2
v_gene: TRBV27
abundance: once
CDR3nt: TGTGCCAGCAGTCCCATTAGCGGGAGCTCCTACGAGCAGTACTTC
CDR3aa: CASSPISGSSYEQYF

j_gene: TRBJ2-3
d_gene: NA
v_gene: TRBV7-2
abundance: NA
CDR3nt: TGTGCCAGCAGCTCTGGACTCGGGCTGGCAGATACGCAGTATTTT
CDR3aa: CASSSGLGLADTQYF

j_gene: TRBJ2-7
d_gene: NA
v_gene: TRBV7-2
abundance: NA
CDR3nt: TGTGCCAGCAGCCGGCCCAACTACGAGCAGTACTTC
CDR3aa: CASSRPNYEQYF

j_gene: TRBJ1-2
d_gene: NA
v_gene: TRBV18
abundance: once
CDR3nt: TGTGCCAGCTCACCATATGGAGGGGTTAACTATGGCTACACCTTC
CDR3aa: CASSPYGGVNYGYTF